This is a list of T cell receptor beta chains from one sample in a study of shared clonotypes between healthy human individuals. Profiled with immunoSEQ multiplex PCR; TCRdb holds only in-frame clones, not every one. The sample lists 1.5 million to 2.5 million clones, about 94% seen once, with less than 1.5% in the top ten. The material sequenced was naive CD8+ T cells sorted from blood. The receptors were sampled from a young man in good health. The CDR3 runs from the conserved cysteine through the conserved F or W. A D gene is named only where the DNA matches it firmly. The listing skips clone size in some rows; elsewhere it reads once, few, many or a size class.

j_call clone_size v_call d_call cdr3_nt cdr3_aa
TRBJ2-5 once TRBV4-1 NA TGCGCCAGCAGCCTCCCAGACCAGGAGGGAGAGACCCAGTACTTC CASSLPDQEGETQYF
TRBJ2-7 NA TRBV2 NA TGTGCCAGCAGTGCTAGTCTAGACTACGAGCAGTACTTC CASSASLDYEQYF
TRBJ2-7 NA TRBV15 TRBD1 TGTGCCACCAGCGTCGGACAGGGGGCCTACGAGCAGTACTTC CATSVGQGAYEQYF
TRBJ2-5 NA TRBV11-2 NA TGTGCCAGCAGCTTATATGGACAGCTCCAAGAGACCCAGTACTTC CASSLYGQLQETQYF
TRBJ1-2 NA TRBV9 TRBD1 TGTGCCAGCAGCGCCCGGACAGGGGGCTTTGACTATGGCTACACCTTC CASSARTGGFDYGYTF
TRBJ2-3 NA TRBV5-1 NA TGCGCCAGCAGCCCCAGGGTTCCCCCTAGCACAGATACGCAGTATTTT CASSPRVPPSTDTQYF
TRBJ2-1 NA TRBV4-3 NA TGCGCCAGCAGCCAAGAGCCCTCGGTTGGGGAAAACAATGAGCAGTTCTTC CASSQEPSVGENNEQFF
TRBJ2-5 NA TRBV19 TRBD2 TGTGCCAGTAGTATAGGTACTAGCGGGAGTGCCGAGACCCAGTACTTC CASSIGTSGSAETQYF
TRBJ2-1 NA TRBV27 NA TGTGCCAGCAAAGACGATCCAGGGGAGCAGTTCTTC CASKDDPGEQFF
TRBJ1-2 NA TRBV19 TRBD1 TGTGCCAGTAGTATTACCTCCGGGACAGACCACTATGGCTACACCTTC CASSITSGTDHYGYTF
TRBJ2-1 NA TRBV27 TRBD2 TGTGCCAGCACCGTATCACTAGCGGGGGGGCGAAATGAGCAGTTCTTC CASTVSLAGGRNEQFF
TRBJ2-7 NA TRBV27 NA TGTGCCAGCAGTATACAGGGTGCCTACGAGCAGTACTTC CASSIQGAYEQYF
TRBJ1-1 once TRBV30 NA TGTGCCTGGAGTGTTGGGACCGGCGCTGAAGCTTTCTTT CAWSVGTGAEAFF
TRBJ2-3 NA TRBV28 NA TGTGCCAGCAGTGCGCCCAGGGGGGGCCGTACAGATACGCAGTATTTT CASSAPRGGRTDTQYF
TRBJ2-3 NA TRBV6-1 NA TGTGCCAGCAGTGAATCTACGAACACAGATACGCAGTATTTT CASSESTNTDTQYF
TRBJ2-5 NA TRBV27 TRBD2 TGTGCCAGCAGTTTGGGGACTAGCGGGGAGCAAGAGACCCAGTACTTC CASSLGTSGEQETQYF
TRBJ2-1 NA TRBV9 NA TGTGCCAGCAGCGTGGGTACTTACAATGAGCAGTTCTTC CASSVGTYNEQFF
TRBJ2-7 NA TRBV7-9 TRBD2 TGTGCCAGCAGCAAGGGTCTAGCGGGAGTCAACGAGCAGTACTTC CASSKGLAGVNEQYF
TRBJ2-5 NA TRBV7-9 TRBD2 TGTGCCAGCAGCTTTAGCGGGGGCCAAGAGACCCAGTACTTC CASSFSGGQETQYF
TRBJ2-2 NA TRBV5-1 NA TGCGCCAGCAGCTTATTTGACCTGAACACCGGGGAGCTGTTTTTT CASSLFDLNTGELFF
TRBJ2-5 NA TRBV6-5 TRBD1 TGTGCCAGCAGTACTTTCACGACAGGGCAGACCCAGTACTTC CASSTFTTGQTQYF
TRBJ2-7 NA TRBV30 NA TGTGCCTGGAGTCCCGACAGCTACGAGCAGTACTTC CAWSPDSYEQYF
TRBJ2-7 NA TRBV19 NA TGTGCCAGTAGCCCTAGCGAAAGCTACGAGCAGTACTTC CASSPSESYEQYF
TRBJ2-3 NA TRBV5-1 TRBD2 TGCGCCAGCAGCTTGGAAGCGGGGCACACAGATACGCAGTATTTT CASSLEAGHTDTQYF